A selection of T cell receptor beta chains follows, all from one sample in a study of blood T cells in healthy people across ages. TCRdb reprocessed the 5' RACE reads with MiXCR, giving one entry per CDR3 protein. The sample consists of about 640,000 distinct CDR3 sequences, about 28% of them appearing once. The sequencing sample was made of blood. The receptors derive from a woman over 75 in good health. Each CDR3 is given with its conserved first and last residue. A D gene is named only where the DNA matches it firmly. The size field is filled for only some rows; it gives once, few, many or a size class.

d_call,j_call,v_call,clone_size,cdr3_nt,cdr3_aa
NA,TRBJ1-1,TRBV15,NA,TGTGCCACCAGCAGAGGGACAGAAAAGGAAGCTTTCTTT,CATSRGTEKEAFF
TRBD1,TRBJ1-4,TRBV27,many,TGTGCCAGCAGTCCACAGGGGGCCCGAAGGAATGAAAAACTGTTTTTT,CASSPQGARRNEKLFF
NA,TRBJ1-6,TRBV28,many,TGTGCCAGCCATGAAGACTTCAATTCACCCCTCCACTTT,CASHEDFNSPLHF
NA,TRBJ2-7,TRBV25-1,many,TGTGCCAGCAAGGGGCCCTACTACGAGCAGTACTTC,CASKGPYYEQYF
NA,TRBJ1-5,TRBV9,few,TGTGCCAGCAGCGTAGGCAGGGGAGATCAGCCCCAGCATTTT,CASSVGRGDQPQHF
NA,TRBJ2-7,TRBV30,few,TGTGCCTGGAGTGTATCCGGCAGGGGCGAGCAGTACTTC,CAWSVSGRGEQYF
TRBD1,TRBJ2-7,TRBV28,once,TGTGCCAGCAGGGACAGACAGGGACCCCACGAGCAGTACTTC,CASRDRQGPHEQYF
TRBD2,TRBJ2-5,TRBV7-9,NA,TGTGCCAGCAGCTTAGCGCGGCTAGCGGGGGGGAGGCCGCTTCGCGAGACCCAGTACTTC,CASSLARLAGGRPLRETQYF
TRBD2,TRBJ2-3,TRBV20-1,few,TGCAGTGCTAGGCCGGGACTAGCGGGGGGGATAACTACGCAGTATTTT,CSARPGLAGGITTQYF
TRBD1,TRBJ2-2,TRBV12-3/TRBV12-4,many,TGTGCCAGCAGTTCTACCGGGACAGGGGGCAGGGAGCTGTTTTTT,CASSSTGTGGRELFF
NA,TRBJ2-1,TRBV5-1,NA,TGCGCCAGCAGCTTGGCCGTCGGGCAGTTCTTC,CASSLAVGQFF
TRBD1,TRBJ2-2,TRBV18,few,TGTGCCAGCTCACCAGTTGACAGGGGCCAAACCGGGGAGCTGTTTTTT,CASSPVDRGQTGELFF
TRBD2,TRBJ2-3,TRBV7-9,NA,TGTGCCAGCAGCTTAGCTCCGGGACTAGCGGGGCCCAGCACAGATACGCAGTATTTT,CASSLAPGLAGPSTDTQYF
NA,TRBJ2-3,TRBV7-2,NA,TGTGCCAGCAGCTTAGGTCTAGAGGGCCGAAAGGATACGCAGTATTTT,CASSLGLEGRKDTQYF
NA,TRBJ2-7,TRBV7-9,many,TGTGCCAGCAGTCAGGCCTCTGGGGGCTACGAGCAGTACTTC,CASSQASGGYEQYF
TRBD1,TRBJ1-1,TRBV2,few,TGTGCCAGCAGTGCAGGGGGCCTAACTGAAGCTTTCTTT,CASSAGGLTEAFF
NA,TRBJ2-7,TRBV7-2,many,TGTGCCAGCAGCCCCCACAGCTACGAGCAGTACTTC,CASSPHSYEQYF
TRBD2,TRBJ2-7,TRBV5-1,many,TGCGCCAGCAGCTTGGGGGGGGGTTCCTACGAGCAGTACTTC,CASSLGGGSYEQYF
NA,TRBJ2-7,TRBV29-1,many,TGCAGCGTTGAAGCGACCGGCTCCTACGAGCAGTACTTC,CSVEATGSYEQYF
NA,TRBJ1-1,TRBV4-1,few,TGCGCCAGCAGCCAACCTAATCCGGGACTTAACACTGAAGCTTTCTTT,CASSQPNPGLNTEAFF
NA,TRBJ1-2,TRBV3-1,few,TGTGCCAGCAGCCAAGTTGCCAGCCGCTATGGCTACACCTTC,CASSQVASRYGYTF
TRBD2,TRBJ2-4,TRBV20-1,NA,TGCAGTGCTAGAGATCAAAGCGGGAGGAACATTCAGTACTTC,CSARDQSGRNIQYF
NA,TRBJ2-3,TRBV5-1,NA,TGCGCCAGCAGCTTGGAATTGTTGGTCACAGATACGCAGTATTTT,CASSLELLVTDTQYF
NA,TRBJ2-5,TRBV5-1,NA,TGCGCCAGCAGTTTTCAAGAGACCCGGTACTTC,CASSFQETRYF
NA,TRBJ1-2,TRBV5-1,many,TGCGCCAGCAGCTTGGAGCCGGGGTTGGGCGGCTACACCTTC,CASSLEPGLGGYTF
TRBD1,TRBJ2-7,TRBV2,NA,TGTGCCAGCAGTGTGGTGACAGGGGGCTTGGGCGAGCAGTACTTC,CASSVVTGGLGEQYF
NA,TRBJ1-1,TRBV6-2/TRBV6-3,NA,TGTGCCAGCAGTTACGGATCACAGAACACTGAAGCTTTCTTT,CASSYGSQNTEAFF
NA,TRBJ2-2,TRBV5-1,NA,TGCGCCAGCAGCCTCCCGGGGGCAGGGAACACCGGGGAGCGGTTTTTT,CASSLPGAGNTGERFF
TRBD2,TRBJ2-1,TRBV5-1,many,TGCGCCAGCAGCTTCAAGAGCGGGGGGGGGAATGAGCAGTTCTTC,CASSFKSGGGNEQFF
TRBD2,TRBJ2-3,TRBV9,NA,TGTGCCAGCAGCGTGTCCAGCGGGGGGGGCTGGGATACGCAGTATTTT,CASSVSSGGGWDTQYF